The rows below give T cell receptor beta chains drawn from one sample of a study of blood T cell repertoires in COVID-19. The protocol was immunoSEQ multiplex PCR, while the TCRdb copy is restricted to in-frame clones and leaves out a portion. The table records just over 60,000 clones, 70% to 85% of them present only once. The specimen was peripheral blood. The origin of the receptors is a woman older than 75 with active or convalescent COVID-19. Each CDR3 is given with its conserved first and last residue. The D gene is left open where the match is weak. Size is stated for part of the rows, as once, few or many counts, or as a class when the clone is expanded.

D,V,size,J,DNA,CDR3
NA,TRBV5-1,NA,TRBJ1-6,TGCGCCAGCAGCTTGGTGCAGTCCTATAATTCACCCCTCCACTTT,CASSLVQSYNSPLHF
NA,TRBV30,once,TRBJ2-2,TGTGCCTGGGGGTGGGGGGTCGGCACCGGGGAGCTGTTTTTT,CAWGWGVGTGELFF
TRBD1,TRBV6-6,NA,TRBJ1-5,TGTGCCAGCAGTCTCCGGACAGGGAATTATGTACTGCCCCAGCATTTT,CASSLRTGNYVLPQHF
TRBD2,TRBV5-6,NA,TRBJ2-1,TGTGCCAGCAGCTGGGGGACTAGCGGGGGTTACAATGAGCAGTTCTTC,CASSWGTSGGYNEQFF
NA,TRBV6-5,NA,TRBJ2-5,TGTGCCAGCAGGAAGGGTCGGACTCAAGAGACCCAGTACTTC,CASRKGRTQETQYF
TRBD2,TRBV3-1/TRBV3-2,NA,TRBJ2-1,TGTGCCAGCAGCAGGACTAGCGGGGGGTACAATGAGCAGTTCTTC,CASSRTSGGYNEQFF
NA,TRBV2,few,TRBJ1-1,TGTGCCAGCATCAAGTGGGCGCCTGAAGCTTTCTTT,CASIKWAPEAFF
TRBD1,TRBV6-5,NA,TRBJ2-7,TGTGCCAGCAGCCGCGACAGGGGCTACGAGCAGTACTTC,CASSRDRGYEQYF
NA,TRBV6-6,NA,TRBJ1-1,TGTGCCAGCAGTTCGCCAGGGACTGAAGCTTTCTTT,CASSSPGTEAFF
NA,TRBV20-1,NA,TRBJ2-1,TGCAGTGCTAGTAGTGGGGGGGCGGCTGAGCAGTTCTTC,CSASSGGAAEQFF
NA,TRBV4-1,few,TRBJ1-5,TGCGCCAGCAGCCAAACGTGGGGGGGACCTGGGCAGCCCCAGCATTTT,CASSQTWGGPGQPQHF
NA,TRBV4-1,NA,TRBJ1-2,TGCGCCAGCAGCCATCCCCTGGGGAGCCACACCTTC,CASSHPLGSHTF
NA,TRBV3-1/TRBV3-2,many,TRBJ1-2,TGTGCCAGCAGCCAAGAGTGGGAGGTACCTATACTTTATGGCTACACCTTC,CASSQEWEVPILYGYTF
NA,TRBV5-1,NA,TRBJ1-3,TGCGCCAGCAGCTTGCGACAAACAGGGACTGGAAACACCATATATTTT,CASSLRQTGTGNTIYF
NA,TRBV18,NA,TRBJ2-1,TGTGCCAGCTCACCCTACCAGGGCCTAACCTACAATGAGCAGTTCTTC,CASSPYQGLTYNEQFF
NA,TRBV27,NA,TRBJ1-4,TGTGCCAGCAGTATACACCCCAGGGGAACTAATGAAAAACTGTTTTTT,CASSIHPRGTNEKLFF
TRBD1,TRBV19,few,TRBJ1-1,TGTGCCAGTAAAGGGCAGGGGGCCACTGAAGCTTTCTTT,CASKGQGATEAFF
NA,TRBV11-2,NA,TRBJ1-1,TGTGCCAGCAGCTCCTTGACAGGGAACACTGAAGCTTTCTTT,CASSSLTGNTEAFF
NA,TRBV5-1,NA,TRBJ1-1,TGCGCCAGCAGCCCATCCGGGACAACTGGGACTGAAGCTTTCTTT,CASSPSGTTGTEAFF
NA,TRBV7-9,NA,TRBJ1-3,TGTGCCAGCAGCTTTGGGGGGTCTGGAAACACCATATATTTT,CASSFGGSGNTIYF
TRBD1,TRBV11-3,NA,TRBJ2-2,TGTGCCAGCAGTCCATCAGGGGGCTCGGGGACCGGGGAGCTGTTTTTT,CASSPSGGSGTGELFF
TRBD1,TRBV29-1,NA,TRBJ1-2,TGCAGCGCCGACAGGGATAGGGGCTACACCTTC,CSADRDRGYTF
TRBD2,TRBV5-1,NA,TRBJ2-5,TGCGCCAGCAGCGCAGCGGGAAGCGGGGGGTCGTACCAAGAGACCCAGTACTTC,CASSAAGSGGSYQETQYF
TRBD1,TRBV19,NA,TRBJ1-4,TGTGCCAGTAGTCAGGGGGCGGGTGAAAAACTGTTTTTT,CASSQGAGEKLFF
TRBD1,TRBV5-1,NA,TRBJ1-4,TGCGCCAGCAGCCCGGACAGGGCTCGGGGTGAAAAACTGTTTTTT,CASSPDRARGEKLFF
TRBD1,TRBV5-1,NA,TRBJ1-5,TGCGCCAGCAGCCTAGGGACAGGCGGACAGCCCCAGCATTTT,CASSLGTGGQPQHF
TRBD1,TRBV25-1,NA,TRBJ1-4,TGTGCCAGCAGTCCTCTCGGACAGGGGCGTATTAATGAAAAACTGTTTTTT,CASSPLGQGRINEKLFF
TRBD1,TRBV9,NA,TRBJ1-3,TGTGCCAGCAGCCCCCGGACAGGTTTCTCTGGAAACACCATATATTTT,CASSPRTGFSGNTIYF
NA,TRBV29-1,NA,TRBJ1-3,TGCAGCACGAGTCCCCTCTCTGGAAACACCATATATTTT,CSTSPLSGNTIYF
TRBD1,TRBV2,NA,TRBJ1-4,TGTGCCAGCAGTCCAGGGGGTTCTAATGAAAAACTGTTTTTT,CASSPGGSNEKLFF
NA,TRBV6-5,few,TRBJ2-5,TGTGCCAGCAGTTACGCGGCGGGGGCCAACCAAGAGACCCAGTACTTC,CASSYAAGANQETQYF
TRBD1,TRBV6-6,NA,TRBJ1-5,TGTGCCAGCAGCAAAGGGGACAGGTTAAGCAATCAGCCCCAGCATTTT,CASSKGDRLSNQPQHF
NA,TRBV12-3/TRBV12-4,NA,TRBJ1-1,TGTGCCAGCAGTTTCGCAGGGCGAACTGAAGCTTTCTTT,CASSFAGRTEAFF
NA,TRBV2,few,TRBJ1-1,TGTGCCAGCAGTGAAGCGCGTGCTGAAGCTTTCTTT,CASSEARAEAFF
NA,TRBV11-2,once,TRBJ2-7,TGTGCCAGCAGCTTATACAGGTCCTACGAGCAGTACTTC,CASSLYRSYEQYF
TRBD2,TRBV2,once,TRBJ2-3,TGTGCCAGCAGTGAGCAGCGGGGGGCAGATACGCAGTATTTT,CASSEQRGADTQYF
NA,TRBV27,NA,TRBJ1-4,TGTGCCAGCAGTTTCGCCAGGGGCGAAAAACTGTTTTTT,CASSFARGEKLFF
NA,TRBV5-1,NA,TRBJ1-3,TGCGCCAGCAGCTTGGTACCCAGCTCTGGAAACACCATATATTTT,CASSLVPSSGNTIYF
NA,TRBV6-5,NA,TRBJ1-4,TGTGCCAGCAGTTACTCAGGGACCGGGGGATATGAAAAACTGTTTTTT,CASSYSGTGGYEKLFF
NA,TRBV20-1,few,TRBJ1-2,TGCAGTGCCCCCGTCCCGGGGGGCTACACCTTC,CSAPVPGGYTF
NA,TRBV6-5,NA,TRBJ1-4,TGTGCCAGCAGTTTGGTGGGCAGGGGTGGAGAAAAACTGTTTTTT,CASSLVGRGGEKLFF
NA,TRBV5-5,few,TRBJ1-6,TGTGCCAGCAGCGGAGGTAGTTATGGTTCACCCCTCCACTTT,CASSGGSYGSPLHF
NA,TRBV3-1/TRBV3-2,NA,TRBJ1-2,TGTGCCAGCAGCCTTCGACAGATCGACTATGGCTACACCTTC,CASSLRQIDYGYTF
TRBD2,TRBV3-1/TRBV3-2,NA,TRBJ2-1,TGTGCCAGCAGCCAACCCCCTAGCGGGGTTTTGAATGAGCAGTTCTTC,CASSQPPSGVLNEQFF
TRBD1,TRBV6-1,NA,TRBJ1-2,TGTGCCAGCAGTGATGCCGGGACAGTTCGCTATGGCTACACCTTC,CASSDAGTVRYGYTF
NA,TRBV12-3/TRBV12-4,NA,TRBJ1-2,TGTGCCAGCAGCACAGAGCTACGGGGCTACACCTTC,CASSTELRGYTF
NA,TRBV12-3/TRBV12-4,NA,TRBJ1-4,TGTGCCAGCAGTTTAGGGTTTCAGGGCGAACTGTTTTTT,CASSLGFQGELFF
NA,TRBV5-1,NA,TRBJ2-3,TGCGCCAGCAGCCCGCCCCCAGACAGGAGCACAGATACGCAGTATTTT,CASSPPPDRSTDTQYF
NA,TRBV7-9,NA,TRBJ1-4,TGTGCCAGCAGCTTAATAGCTCGGCAGGAGGGCGAAAAACTGTTTTTT,CASSLIARQEGEKLFF
TRBD1,TRBV9,NA,TRBJ1-1,TGTGCCAGCAGCGGTGGGACAGGGGGCTACACTGAAGCTTTCTTT,CASSGGTGGYTEAFF
NA,TRBV19,NA,TRBJ1-5,TGTGCCAGTAGTACCCAGAAGAATCAGCCCCAGCATTTT,CASSTQKNQPQHF
NA,TRBV5-6,NA,TRBJ1-6,TGTGCCAGCAGCCTTCCCAGGGCAGATTCACCCCTCCACTTT,CASSLPRADSPLHF
NA,TRBV5-1,NA,TRBJ1-1,TGCGCCAGCAGCGAACAGGGAATGAACACTGAAGCTTTCTTT,CASSEQGMNTEAFF
TRBD2,TRBV7-9,NA,TRBJ2-3,TGTGCCAGCAGCTTAGAGACTAGCGGGGTATGGAATACGCAGTATTTT,CASSLETSGVWNTQYF
TRBD1,TRBV2,NA,TRBJ1-2,TGTGCCAGCAGTGGAAGGGACAGGGATGGCTACACCTTC,CASSGRDRDGYTF